This T cell receptor (beta chain) was documented in a study of cytomegalovirus exposure and HLA in healthy donors. The study sampled nominally healthy donors, though unrecorded immune exposures were likely. Study-level results: A later look showed TCR association rates differing by HLA locus, highest for DRB1 and lowest for HLA-C. Serostatus for CMV was the only available immune exposure information. The authors later linked a missense DCLRE1C variant to TCR beta V- and J-gene trimming.

Germline V gives CDR1 SGHRS, CDR2 YFSETQ. Trimming took off 4 bases at V and 6 bases at J, with 20 bases between the two ends. This CDR3 has 16 residues. Primers for the PCR totalled 60 Vbeta and 13 Jbeta. Only in-frame clones appear in the TCRdb table, and some are missing; sequencing was by immunoSEQ multiplex PCR. The sample holds approximately 150,000 clones; approximately 81% are singletons and the top ten take roughly 1%. Concerning this clone: The antigen is undetermined.

What was sequenced was PBMCs. This chain connects TRBV5-1 to TRBJ2-1, with TRBD2 as a possible D gene (6 bases). This sequence was found in a man younger than 40 in good health and CMV-seronegative. Written as DNA, the CDR3 is TGCGCCAGCAGCCGCGGTCGTGGAGGGAGTAGCAATGAGCAGTTCTTC. This gives the protein CASSRGRGGSSNEQFF.